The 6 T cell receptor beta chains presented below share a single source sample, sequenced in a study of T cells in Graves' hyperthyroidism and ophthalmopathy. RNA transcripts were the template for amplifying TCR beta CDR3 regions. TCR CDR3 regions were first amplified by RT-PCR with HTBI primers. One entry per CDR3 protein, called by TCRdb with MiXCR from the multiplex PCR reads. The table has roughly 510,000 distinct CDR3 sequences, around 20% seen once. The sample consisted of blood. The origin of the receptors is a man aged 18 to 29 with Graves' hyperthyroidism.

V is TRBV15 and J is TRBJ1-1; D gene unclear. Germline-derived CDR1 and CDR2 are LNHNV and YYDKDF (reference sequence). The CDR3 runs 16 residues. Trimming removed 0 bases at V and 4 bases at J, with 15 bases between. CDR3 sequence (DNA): TGTGCCACCAGCAGAGATAGGGCGGATTGGGGCACTGAAGCTTTCTTT. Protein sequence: CATSRDRADWGTEAFF.

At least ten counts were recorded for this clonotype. The CDR3 loop is CASSYSGGDQPQHF. The DNA of the CDR3 is TGTGCCAGCAGTTACTCTGGCGGGGATCAGCCCCAGCATTTT. This chain links TRBV6-5 with TRBJ1-5; D gene ambiguous. Trimming removed 0 bases from V and 5 bases from J, with 8 bases in between. The CDR3 covers 14 residues. The germline CDR1 and CDR2 sequences are MNHEY and SVGAGI.

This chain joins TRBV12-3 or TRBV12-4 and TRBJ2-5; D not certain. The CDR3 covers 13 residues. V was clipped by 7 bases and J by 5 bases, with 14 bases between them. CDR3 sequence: CASTRFGAETQYF. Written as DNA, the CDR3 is TGTGCCAGCACCCGGTTTGGCGCGGAGACCCAGTACTTC.

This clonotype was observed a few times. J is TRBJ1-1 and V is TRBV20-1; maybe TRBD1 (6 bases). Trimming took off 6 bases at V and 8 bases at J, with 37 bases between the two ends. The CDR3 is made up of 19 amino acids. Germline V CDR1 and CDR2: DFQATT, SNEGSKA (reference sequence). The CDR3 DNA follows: TGCAGTGCCCTGGGGGCAGTGGGGAGGCCCTGGAGATGGGGTAGGGAAGCTTTCTTT. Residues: CSALGAVGRPWRWGREAFF.

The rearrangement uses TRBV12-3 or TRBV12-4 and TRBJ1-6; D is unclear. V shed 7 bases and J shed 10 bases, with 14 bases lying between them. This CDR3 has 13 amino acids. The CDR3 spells CASTALPRSPLHF. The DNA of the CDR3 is TGTGCCAGCACCGCGCTTCCACGGTCACCCCTCCACTTT.

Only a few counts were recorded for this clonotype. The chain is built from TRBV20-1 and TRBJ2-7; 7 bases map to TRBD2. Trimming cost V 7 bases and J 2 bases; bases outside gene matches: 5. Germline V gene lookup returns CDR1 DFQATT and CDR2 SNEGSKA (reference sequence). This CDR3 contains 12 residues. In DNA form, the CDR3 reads TGCAGTGGGGGGGGGGAAGCCTACGAGCAGTACTTC. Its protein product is CSGGGEAYEQYF.